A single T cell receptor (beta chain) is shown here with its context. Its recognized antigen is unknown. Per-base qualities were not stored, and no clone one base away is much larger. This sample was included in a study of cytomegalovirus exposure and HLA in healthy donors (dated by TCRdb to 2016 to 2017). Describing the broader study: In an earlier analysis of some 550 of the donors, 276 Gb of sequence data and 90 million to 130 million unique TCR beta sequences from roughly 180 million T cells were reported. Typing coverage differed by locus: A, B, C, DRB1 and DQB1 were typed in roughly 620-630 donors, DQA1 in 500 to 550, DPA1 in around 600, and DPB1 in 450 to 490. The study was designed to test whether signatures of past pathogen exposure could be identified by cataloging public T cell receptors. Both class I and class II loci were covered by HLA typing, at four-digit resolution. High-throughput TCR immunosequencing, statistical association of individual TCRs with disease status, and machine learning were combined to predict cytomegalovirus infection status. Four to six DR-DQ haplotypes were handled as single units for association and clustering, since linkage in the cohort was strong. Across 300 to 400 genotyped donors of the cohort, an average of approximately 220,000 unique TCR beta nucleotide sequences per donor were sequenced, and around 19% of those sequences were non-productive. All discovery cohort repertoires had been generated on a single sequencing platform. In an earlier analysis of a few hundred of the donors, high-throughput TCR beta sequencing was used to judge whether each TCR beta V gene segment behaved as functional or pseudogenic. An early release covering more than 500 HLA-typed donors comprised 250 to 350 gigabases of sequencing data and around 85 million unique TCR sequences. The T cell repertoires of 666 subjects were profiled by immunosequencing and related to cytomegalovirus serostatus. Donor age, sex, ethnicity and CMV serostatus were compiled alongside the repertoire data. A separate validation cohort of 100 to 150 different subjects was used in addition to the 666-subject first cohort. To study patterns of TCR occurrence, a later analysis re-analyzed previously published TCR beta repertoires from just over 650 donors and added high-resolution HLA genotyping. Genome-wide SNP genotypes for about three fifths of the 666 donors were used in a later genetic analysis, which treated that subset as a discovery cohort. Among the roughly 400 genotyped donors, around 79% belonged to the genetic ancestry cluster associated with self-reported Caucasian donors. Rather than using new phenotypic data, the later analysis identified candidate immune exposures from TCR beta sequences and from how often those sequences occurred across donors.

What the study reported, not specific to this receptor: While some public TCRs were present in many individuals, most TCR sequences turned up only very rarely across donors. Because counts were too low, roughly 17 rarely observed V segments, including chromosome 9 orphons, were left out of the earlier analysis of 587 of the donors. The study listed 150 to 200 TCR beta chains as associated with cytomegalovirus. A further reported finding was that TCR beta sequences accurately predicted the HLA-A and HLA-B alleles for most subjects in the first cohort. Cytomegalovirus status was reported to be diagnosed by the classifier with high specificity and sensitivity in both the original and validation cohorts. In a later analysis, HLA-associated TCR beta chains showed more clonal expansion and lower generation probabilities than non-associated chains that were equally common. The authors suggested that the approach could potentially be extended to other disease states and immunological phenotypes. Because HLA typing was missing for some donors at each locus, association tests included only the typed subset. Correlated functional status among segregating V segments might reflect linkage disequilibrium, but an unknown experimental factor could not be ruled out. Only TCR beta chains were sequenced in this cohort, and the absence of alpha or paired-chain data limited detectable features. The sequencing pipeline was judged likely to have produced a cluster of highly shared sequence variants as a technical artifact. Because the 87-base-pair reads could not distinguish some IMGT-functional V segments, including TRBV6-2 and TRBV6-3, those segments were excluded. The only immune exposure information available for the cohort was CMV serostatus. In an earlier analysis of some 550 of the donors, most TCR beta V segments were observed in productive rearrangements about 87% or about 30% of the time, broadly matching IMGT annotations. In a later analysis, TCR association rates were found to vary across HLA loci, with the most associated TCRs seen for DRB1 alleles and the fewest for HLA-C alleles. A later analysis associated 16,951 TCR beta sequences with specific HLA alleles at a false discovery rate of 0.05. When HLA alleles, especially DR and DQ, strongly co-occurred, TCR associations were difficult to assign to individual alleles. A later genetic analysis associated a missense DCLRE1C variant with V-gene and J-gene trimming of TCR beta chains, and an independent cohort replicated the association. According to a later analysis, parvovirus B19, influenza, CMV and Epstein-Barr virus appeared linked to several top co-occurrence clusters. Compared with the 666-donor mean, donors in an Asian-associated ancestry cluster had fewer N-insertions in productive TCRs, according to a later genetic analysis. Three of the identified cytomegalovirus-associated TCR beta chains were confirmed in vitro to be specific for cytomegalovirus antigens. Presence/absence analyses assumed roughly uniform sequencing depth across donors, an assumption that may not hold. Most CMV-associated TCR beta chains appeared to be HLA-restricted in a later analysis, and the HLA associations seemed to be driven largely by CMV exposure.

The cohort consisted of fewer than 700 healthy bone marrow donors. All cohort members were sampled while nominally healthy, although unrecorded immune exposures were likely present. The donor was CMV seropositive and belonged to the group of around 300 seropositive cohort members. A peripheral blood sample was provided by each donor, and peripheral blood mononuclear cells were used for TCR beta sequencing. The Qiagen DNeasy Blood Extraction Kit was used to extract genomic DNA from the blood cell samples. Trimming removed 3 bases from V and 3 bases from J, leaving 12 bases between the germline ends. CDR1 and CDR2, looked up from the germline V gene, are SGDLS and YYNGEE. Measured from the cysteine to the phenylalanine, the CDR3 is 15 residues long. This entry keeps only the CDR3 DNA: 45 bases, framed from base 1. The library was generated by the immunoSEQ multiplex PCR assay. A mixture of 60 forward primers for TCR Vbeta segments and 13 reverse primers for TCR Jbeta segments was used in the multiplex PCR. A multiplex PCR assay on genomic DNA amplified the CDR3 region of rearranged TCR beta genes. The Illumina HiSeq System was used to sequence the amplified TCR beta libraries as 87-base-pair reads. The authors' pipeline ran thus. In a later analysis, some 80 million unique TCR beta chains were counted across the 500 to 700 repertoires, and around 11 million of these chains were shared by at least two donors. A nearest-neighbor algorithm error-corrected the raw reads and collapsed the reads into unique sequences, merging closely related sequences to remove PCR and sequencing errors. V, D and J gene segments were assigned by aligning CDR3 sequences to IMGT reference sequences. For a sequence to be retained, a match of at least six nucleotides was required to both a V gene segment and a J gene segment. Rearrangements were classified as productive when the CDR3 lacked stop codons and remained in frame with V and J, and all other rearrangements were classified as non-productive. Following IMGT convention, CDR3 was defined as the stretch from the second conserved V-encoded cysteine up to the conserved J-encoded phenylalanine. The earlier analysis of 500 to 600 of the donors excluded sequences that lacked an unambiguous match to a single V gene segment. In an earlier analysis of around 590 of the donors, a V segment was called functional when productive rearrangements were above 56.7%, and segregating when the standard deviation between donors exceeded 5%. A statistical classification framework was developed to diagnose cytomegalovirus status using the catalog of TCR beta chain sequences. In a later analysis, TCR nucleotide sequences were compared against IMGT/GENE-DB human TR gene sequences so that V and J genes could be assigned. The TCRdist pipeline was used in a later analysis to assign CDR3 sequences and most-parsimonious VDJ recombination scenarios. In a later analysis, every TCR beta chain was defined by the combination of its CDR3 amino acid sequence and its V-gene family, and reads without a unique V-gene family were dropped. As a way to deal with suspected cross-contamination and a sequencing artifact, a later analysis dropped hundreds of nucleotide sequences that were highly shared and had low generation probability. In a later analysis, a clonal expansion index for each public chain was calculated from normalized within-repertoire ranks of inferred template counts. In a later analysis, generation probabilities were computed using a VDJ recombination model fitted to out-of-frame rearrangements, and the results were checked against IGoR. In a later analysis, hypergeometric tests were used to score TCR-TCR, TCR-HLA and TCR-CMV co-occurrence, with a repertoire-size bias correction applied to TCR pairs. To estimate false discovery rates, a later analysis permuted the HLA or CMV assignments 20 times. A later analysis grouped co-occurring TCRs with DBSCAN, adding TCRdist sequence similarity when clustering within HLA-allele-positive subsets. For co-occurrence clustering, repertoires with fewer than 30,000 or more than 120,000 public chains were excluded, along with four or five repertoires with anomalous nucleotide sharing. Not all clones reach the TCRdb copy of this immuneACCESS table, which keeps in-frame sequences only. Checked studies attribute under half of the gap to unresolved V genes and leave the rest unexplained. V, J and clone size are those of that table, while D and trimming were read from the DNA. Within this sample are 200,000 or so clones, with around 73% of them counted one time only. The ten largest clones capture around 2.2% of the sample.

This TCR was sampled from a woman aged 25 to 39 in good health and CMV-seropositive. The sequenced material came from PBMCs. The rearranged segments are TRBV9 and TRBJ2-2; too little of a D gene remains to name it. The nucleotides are TGTGCCAGCAGCGCTGTAGAGACATACACCGGGGAGCTGTTTTTT. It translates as CASSAVETYTGELFF. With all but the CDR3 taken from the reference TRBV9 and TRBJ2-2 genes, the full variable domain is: DSGVTQTPKHLITATGQRVTLRCSPRSGDLSVYWYQQSLDQGLQFLIQYYNGEERAKGNILERFSAQQFPDLHSELNLSSLELGDSALYFCASSAVETYTGELFFGEGSRLTVL.